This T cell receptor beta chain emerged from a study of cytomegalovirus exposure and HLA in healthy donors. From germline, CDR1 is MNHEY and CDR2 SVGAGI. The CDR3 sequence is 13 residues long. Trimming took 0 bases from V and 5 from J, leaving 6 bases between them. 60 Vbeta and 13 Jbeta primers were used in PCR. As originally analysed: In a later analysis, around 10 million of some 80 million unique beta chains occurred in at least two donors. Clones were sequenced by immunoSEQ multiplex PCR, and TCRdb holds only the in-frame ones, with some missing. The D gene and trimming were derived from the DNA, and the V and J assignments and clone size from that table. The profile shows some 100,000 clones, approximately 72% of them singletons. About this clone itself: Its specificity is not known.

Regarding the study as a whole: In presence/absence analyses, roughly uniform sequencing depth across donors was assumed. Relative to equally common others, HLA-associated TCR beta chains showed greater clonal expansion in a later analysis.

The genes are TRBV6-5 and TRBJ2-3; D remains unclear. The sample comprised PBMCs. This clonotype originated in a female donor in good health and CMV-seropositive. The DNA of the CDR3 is TGTGCCAGCAGTTACTCGAAGCTAGATACGCAGTATTTT. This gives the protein CASSYSKLDTQYF.